Listed below are T cell receptor beta chains from one sample, sequenced in a study of OX40 agonist ivuxolimab in advanced cancers. Produced via immunoSEQ multiplex PCR; TCRdb's table is partial and in-frame only. The sample contains some 85,000 clones, approximately 91% of which appear only once. Sequenced material: CD4+ or CD8+ T cells sorted from blood, taken in a trial of the OX40 agonist ivuxolimab. The receptors were gathered from an adult with an advanced solid tumor such as melanoma, head and neck, liver or kidney cancer. Each CDR3 is given with its conserved first and last residue. A D gene is named only where the DNA matches it firmly. Clone size is not always given. Where it is, it says once, few, many or a class for expanded clones.

size: -
V: TRBV19
length: 12
J: TRBJ1-1
D: TRBD1
CDR3: CASSPGGAEAFF
DNA: TGTGCCAGTAGTCCAGGGGGGGCTGAAGCTTTCTTT

size: -
V: TRBV19
length: 15
J: TRBJ2-1
D: -
CDR3: CASRTRGAPHNEQFF
DNA: TGTGCCAGTAGGACCCGGGGGGCCCCCCACAATGAGCAGTTCTTC

size: -
V: TRBV7-2
length: 17
J: TRBJ2-7
D: TRBD2
CDR3: CASSSHGTSGAPYEQYF
DNA: TGTGCCAGCAGCTCTCATGGGACTAGCGGGGCCCCCTACGAGCAGTACTTC

size: -
V: TRBV6-1
length: 16
J: TRBJ2-1
D: TRBD2
CDR3: CASSERAGGPVNEQFF
DNA: TGTGCCAGCAGTGAAAGGGCGGGGGGGCCGGTCAATGAGCAGTTCTTC

size: -
V: TRBV7-2
length: 16
J: TRBJ2-7
D: TRBD2
CDR3: CASSPSQASGQTEQYF
DNA: TGTGCCAGCAGCCCCAGCCAGGCTAGCGGGCAGACCGAGCAGTACTTC

size: -
V: TRBV6-1
length: 13
J: TRBJ1-1
D: -
CDR3: CASRVATDTEAFF
DNA: TGTGCCAGCAGGGTCGCGACAGACACTGAAGCTTTCTTT

size: -
V: TRBV9
length: 15
J: TRBJ2-7
D: TRBD2
CDR3: CARAAASGELGEQYF
DNA: TGTGCCAGGGCGGCGGCGAGCGGGGAGTTGGGAGAGCAGTACTTC

size: -
V: TRBV5-1
length: 16
J: TRBJ1-3
D: TRBD1
CDR3: CASSPGQGALGNTIYF
DNA: TGCGCCAGCAGCCCGGGACAGGGGGCACTCGGAAACACCATATATTTT

size: -
V: TRBV18
length: 15
J: TRBJ1-6
D: -
CDR3: CASSPPQSFNSPLHF
DNA: TGTGCCAGCTCACCACCGCAGAGCTTTAATTCACCCCTCCACTTT

size: once
V: TRBV4-3
length: 20
J: TRBJ2-3
D: -
CDR3: CASSQDYIRATTASTDTQYF
DNA: TGCGCCAGCAGCCAAGACTATATTCGGGCGACTACCGCTAGCACAGATACGCAGTATTTT

size: -
V: TRBV5-1
length: 17
J: TRBJ2-1
D: TRBD1
CDR3: CASSPTFRDRLYNEQFF
DNA: TGCGCCAGCAGCCCTACCTTCCGGGACAGACTCTACAATGAGCAGTTCTTC

size: -
V: TRBV10-3
length: 15
J: TRBJ2-2
D: TRBD1
CDR3: CAIRRDRANTGELFF
DNA: TGTGCCATCAGGCGGGACAGGGCGAACACCGGGGAGCTGTTTTTT

size: -
V: TRBV6-6
length: 13
J: TRBJ1-2
D: -
CDR3: CASSLSGQGGYTF
DNA: TGTGCCAGCAGCCTCAGCGGGCAGGGTGGCTACACCTTC

size: -
V: TRBV6-6
length: 15
J: TRBJ1-5
D: -
CDR3: CASSSTWGSNQPQHF
DNA: TGTGCCAGCAGTTCCACGTGGGGTAGCAATCAGCCCCAGCATTTT

size: -
V: TRBV30
length: 13
J: TRBJ1-2
D: -
CDR3: CAWRRRGGYGYTF
DNA: TGTGCCTGGAGGCGTAGGGGGGGCTATGGCTACACCTTC

size: -
V: TRBV7-8
length: 16
J: TRBJ2-2
D: -
CDR3: CASSLTGGQNTGELFF
DNA: TGTGCCAGCAGCTTAACCGGGGGGCAAAACACCGGGGAGCTGTTTTTT

size: -
V: TRBV5-1
length: 16
J: TRBJ1-1
D: -
CDR3: CASSFSPQPMNTEAFF
DNA: TGCGCCAGCAGCTTCTCTCCACAGCCCATGAACACTGAAGCTTTCTTT

size: -
V: TRBV27
length: 16
J: TRBJ1-6
D: TRBD1
CDR3: CASSLLSGTGNSPLHF
DNA: TGTGCCAGCAGTCTCTTATCAGGGACAGGGAATTCACCCCTCCACTTT

size: -
V: TRBV2
length: 14
J: TRBJ2-1
D: TRBD2
CDR3: CASSVLAGRNEQFF
DNA: TGTGCCAGCAGCGTACTAGCGGGGAGGAATGAGCAGTTCTTC

size: -
V: TRBV19
length: 15
J: TRBJ1-5
D: -
CDR3: CASSTLPWGNQPQHF
DNA: TGTGCCAGTAGTACCCTACCCTGGGGCAATCAGCCCCAGCATTTT

size: -
V: TRBV10-3
length: 13
J: TRBJ2-5
D: -
CDR3: CAISEGYQETQYF
DNA: TGTGCCATCAGTGAGGGTTATCAAGAGACCCAGTACTTC

size: -
V: TRBV27
length: 18
J: TRBJ2-6
D: -
CDR3: CASSPKPGRPSGANVLTF
DNA: TGTGCCAGCAGCCCTAAGCCCGGCAGGCCCTCTGGGGCCAACGTCCTGACTTTC

size: -
V: TRBV11-3
length: 13
J: TRBJ2-1
D: TRBD2
CDR3: CASSQSGDDEQFF
DNA: TGTGCCAGCAGCCAGAGCGGGGACGATGAGCAGTTCTTC

size: -
V: TRBV2
length: 13
J: TRBJ2-1
D: -
CDR3: CASSDVGNNEQFF
DNA: TGTGCCAGCAGTGATGTAGGAAACAATGAGCAGTTCTTC

size: -
V: TRBV19
length: 15
J: TRBJ1-2
D: -
CDR3: CASTRRPALLYGYTF
DNA: TGTGCCAGTACCCGACGGCCAGCATTACTTTATGGCTACACCTTC